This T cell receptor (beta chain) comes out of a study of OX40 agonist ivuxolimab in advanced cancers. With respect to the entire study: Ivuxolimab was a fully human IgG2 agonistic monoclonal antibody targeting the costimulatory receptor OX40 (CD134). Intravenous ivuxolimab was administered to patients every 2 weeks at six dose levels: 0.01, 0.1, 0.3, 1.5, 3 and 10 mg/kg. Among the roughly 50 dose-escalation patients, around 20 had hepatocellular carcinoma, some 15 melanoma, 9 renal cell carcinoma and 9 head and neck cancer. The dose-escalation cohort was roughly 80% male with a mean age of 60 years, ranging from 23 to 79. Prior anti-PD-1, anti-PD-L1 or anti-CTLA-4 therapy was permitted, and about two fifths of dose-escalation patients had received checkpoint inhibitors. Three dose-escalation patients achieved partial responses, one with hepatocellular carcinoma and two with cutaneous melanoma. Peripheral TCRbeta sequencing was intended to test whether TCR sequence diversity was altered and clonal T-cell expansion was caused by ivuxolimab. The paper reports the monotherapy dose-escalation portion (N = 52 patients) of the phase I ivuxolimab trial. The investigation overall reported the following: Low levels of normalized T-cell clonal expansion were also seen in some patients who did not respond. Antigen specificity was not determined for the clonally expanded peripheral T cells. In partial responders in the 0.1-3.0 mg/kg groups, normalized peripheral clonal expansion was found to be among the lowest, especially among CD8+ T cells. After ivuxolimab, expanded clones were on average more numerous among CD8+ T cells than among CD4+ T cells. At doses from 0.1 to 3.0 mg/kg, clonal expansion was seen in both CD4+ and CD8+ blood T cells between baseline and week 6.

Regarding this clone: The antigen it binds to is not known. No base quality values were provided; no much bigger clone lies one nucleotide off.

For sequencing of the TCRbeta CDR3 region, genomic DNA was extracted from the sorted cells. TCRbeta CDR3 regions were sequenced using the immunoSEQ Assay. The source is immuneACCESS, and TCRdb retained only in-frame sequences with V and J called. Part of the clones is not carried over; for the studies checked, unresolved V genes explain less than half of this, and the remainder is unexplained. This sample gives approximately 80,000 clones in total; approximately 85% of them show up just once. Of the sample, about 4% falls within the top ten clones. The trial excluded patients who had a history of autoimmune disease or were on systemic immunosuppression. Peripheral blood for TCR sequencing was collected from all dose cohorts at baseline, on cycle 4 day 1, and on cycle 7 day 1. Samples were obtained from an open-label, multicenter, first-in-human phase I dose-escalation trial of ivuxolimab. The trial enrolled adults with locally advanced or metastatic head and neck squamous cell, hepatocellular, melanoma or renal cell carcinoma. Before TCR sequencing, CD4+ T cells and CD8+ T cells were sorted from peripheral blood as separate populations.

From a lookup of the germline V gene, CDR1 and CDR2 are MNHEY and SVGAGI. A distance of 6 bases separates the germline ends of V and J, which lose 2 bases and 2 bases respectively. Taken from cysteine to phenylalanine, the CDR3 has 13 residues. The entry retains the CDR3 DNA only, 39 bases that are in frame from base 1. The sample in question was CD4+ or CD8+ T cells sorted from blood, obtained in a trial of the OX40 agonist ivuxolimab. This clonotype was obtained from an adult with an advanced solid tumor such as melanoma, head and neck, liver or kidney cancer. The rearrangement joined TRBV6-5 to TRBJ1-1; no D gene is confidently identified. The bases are TGTGCCAGCAGTTACCGCAAAAACACTGAAGCTTTCTTT. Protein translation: CASSYRKNTEAFF.